This T cell receptor beta chain was captured by sequencing in a study of cytomegalovirus exposure and HLA in healthy donors. Study-level results: As was reported, the HLA-A and HLA-B alleles of most subjects were accurately predicted from TCR beta sequences. Within the data, a cluster of highly shared sequence variants was likely a sequencing artifact.

The PCR employed 60 Vbeta primers together with 13 Jbeta primers. Profiling relied on immunoSEQ multiplex PCR, and the TCRdb table lists in-frame clones only, not all of them. The sample has approximately 170,000 clones, approximately 72% seen once. A remark on this clone: Its specificity is unknown.

The ends were cut back, 5 bases at V and 0 bases at J, with 11 bases in the middle. This CDR3 contains 15 residues. The germline gives CDR1 LNHNV, CDR2 YYDKDF (reference sequence). The sequenced material came from PBMCs. This chain uses TRBV15 with TRBJ1-3; D remains ambiguous. This clonotype originated in a man aged 50 or older in good health and CMV-seronegative. The DNA for the CDR3 is TGTGCCACCAGCCGCCGAGGGTTCTCTGGAAACACCATATATTTT. Amino acid sequence: CATSRRGFSGNTIYF.